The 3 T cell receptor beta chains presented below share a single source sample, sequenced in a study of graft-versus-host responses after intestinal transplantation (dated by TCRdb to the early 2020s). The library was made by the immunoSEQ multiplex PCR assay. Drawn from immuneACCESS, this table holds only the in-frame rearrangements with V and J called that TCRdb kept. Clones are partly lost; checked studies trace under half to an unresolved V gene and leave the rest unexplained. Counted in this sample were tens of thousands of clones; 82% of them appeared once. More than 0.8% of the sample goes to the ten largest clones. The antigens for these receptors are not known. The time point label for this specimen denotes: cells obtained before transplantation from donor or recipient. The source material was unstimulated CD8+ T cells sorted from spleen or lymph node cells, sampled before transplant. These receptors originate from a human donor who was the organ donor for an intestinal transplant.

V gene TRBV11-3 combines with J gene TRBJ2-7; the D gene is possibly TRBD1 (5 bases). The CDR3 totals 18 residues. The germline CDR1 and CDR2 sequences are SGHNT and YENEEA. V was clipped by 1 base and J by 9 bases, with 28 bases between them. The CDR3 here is CASSLVGVAPADPRGQYF. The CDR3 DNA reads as TGTGCCAGCAGCTTAGTAGGGGTGGCTCCCGCGGATCCAAGGGGGCAGTACTTC.

DNA for the CDR3: TGTGCCAGTAGCCTCGATACAGGGCACACTGAAGCTTTCTTT. This sequence encodes CASSLDTGHTEAFF. The V gene is TRBV19, the J gene TRBJ1-1; maybe TRBD1 (6 bases). With 6 bases removed from V and 3 bases from J, the gap between germline ends came to 14 bases. CDR3 size: 14 residues. CDR1 is LNHDA, CDR2 SQIVND, per germline (reference sequence).

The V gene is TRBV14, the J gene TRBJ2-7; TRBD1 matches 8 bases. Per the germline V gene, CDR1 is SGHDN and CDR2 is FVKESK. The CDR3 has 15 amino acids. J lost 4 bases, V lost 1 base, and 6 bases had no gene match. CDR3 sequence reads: CASSQVPGQGYEQYF. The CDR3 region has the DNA TGTGCCAGCAGCCAAGTCCCAGGACAGGGATACGAGCAGTACTTC.